These 24 T cell receptor beta chains were all obtained from the same sample, sequenced in a study of T cell responses to AZD1222 COVID-19 vaccine. Repertoires were generated with immunoSEQ multiplex PCR, while TCRdb's copy carries only in-frame clones and drops some. The top ten hold 8.5% to 10% of the sample, which has roughly 120,000 clones, approximately 84% seen once. The sample was peripheral blood, taken on day 0 of AZD1222 vaccination. These receptors were obtained from an adult in good health.

This chain joins TRBV5-8 and TRBJ1-1; D perhaps matches TRBD1 (5 bases). Germline V gene sequence: CDR1 SGHTS, CDR2 YDEGEE. The V end lost 6 bases, the J end lost 6 bases, and 18 bases lay between the germline ends. This CDR3 is 14 amino acids long. In nucleotides, the CDR3 is TGTGCCAGCAACACCGGGGACGGGACCTCTGAAGCTTTCTTT. Residues: CASNTGDGTSEAFF. Full variable domain (rest looked up from reference TRBV5-8 and TRBJ1-1): EAGVTQSPTHLIKTRGQQATLRCSPISGHTSVYWYQQALGLGLQFLLWYDEGEERNRGNFPPRFSGRQFPNYSSELNVNALELEDSALYLCASNTGDGTSEAFFGQGTRLTVV.

The chain is built from TRBV3-1 (or the pseudogene TRBV3-2) and TRBJ2-7; 13 bases are a match to TRBD2. V shed 4 bases and J 7 bases; nucleotides not matched to a gene: 10. The V gene's germline CDR1 is LGHDT and CDR2 YNNKEL (reference sequence). This CDR3 region has 16 residues. The CDR3 loop reads CASSPLGLAGAREQYF. The CDR3, as DNA: TGTGCCAGCAGCCCGTTAGGACTAGCGGGAGCACGAGAGCAGTACTTC.

The genes are TRBV4-3 and TRBJ2-7; D is unresolved. Trimming removed 0 bases at V and 3 bases at J, with 12 bases between. The CDR3 is 15 amino acids. Germline assignment: CDR1 LGHNA and CDR2 YSLEER. The CDR3 spells CASSQEESGNYEQYF. CDR3 DNA sequence: TGCGCCAGCAGCCAAGAGGAGTCAGGCAACTACGAGCAGTACTTC.

The rearrangement joins TRBV19 to TRBJ1-2, with D maybe TRBD1 (5 bases). This CDR3 has 14 residues. The germline V gene encodes CDR1 LNHDA and CDR2 SQIVND (reference sequence). V was pared by 3 bases and J by 7 bases, with 15 bases between. The CDR3 DNA is TGTGCCAGTAGTATTTCCAGGCAGGGAGGTGGCTACACCTTC. Protein sequence: CASSISRQGGGYTF.

J is TRBJ1-3 and V is TRBV7-2, with unresolved D. The CDR3 consists of 15 residues. In germline, CDR1 is SGHTA, CDR2 FQGNSA. V lost 2 bases and J lost 0, with 8 bases in between. CDR3 sequence: CASSLWRSSGNTIYF. For the CDR3, the DNA is TGTGCCAGCAGCTTATGGAGGAGCTCTGGAAACACCATATATTTT.

This clone has a single count. The rearrangement uses TRBV5-1 and TRBJ2-1; 7 bases are shared with TRBD1. V shed 5 bases and J 3 bases; nucleotides not matched to a gene: 8. Per the germline V gene, CDR1 is SGHRS and CDR2 is YFSETQ. The CDR3 extends over 15 amino acids. CDR3 nucleotides: TGCGCCAGCAGATTTGGGACAGCTGACTACAATGAGCAGTTCTTC. It encodes CASRFGTADYNEQFF.

V gene TRBV2 combines with J gene TRBJ1-6; unclear D gene. Trimming removed 7 bases at V and 7 bases at J, with 14 bases between. The CDR3 covers 14 residues. The germline CDR1 and CDR2 sequences are SNHLY and FYNNEI. The CDR3 DNA sequence: TGTGCCAGCATGGTTAGCTTTTCGAATTCACCCCTCCACTTT. It codes for CASMVSFSNSPLHF.

The V gene is TRBV6-5, the J gene TRBJ2-3; D unclear. Trimming left V 4 bases short and J 2 bases short, with 13 bases between. Germline lookup yields CDR1 MNHEY and CDR2 SVGAGI. The CDR3 is 15 residues long. The CDR3 here is CASSLSGGPTDTQYF. The DNA for the CDR3 is TGTGCCAGCAGTTTAAGTGGCGGACCCACAGATACGCAGTATTTT.

The chain is built from TRBV16 and TRBJ1-5; TRBD1 might be the D (5 bases). The V end was cut by 3 bases, the J end by 1 base, with 13 bases between. Germline V gene data show CDR1 as KGHSY and CDR2 as FQNENV. This CDR3 contains 16 residues. This CDR3 is CASSQGMGQSNQPQHF. In DNA, the CDR3 is TGTGCCAGCAGCCAGGGGATGGGGCAGAGCAATCAGCCCCAGCATTTT.

The J gene is TRBJ1-2, the V gene TRBV4-2; a possible D gene is TRBD1 (6 bases). The CDR3 length is 14 residues. CDR1 is LGHNA, CDR2 YNFKEQ, per germline. The V end lost 5 bases, the J end lost 4 bases, and 14 bases lay between the germline ends. CDR3 sequence: CASSRNREGYGYTF. CDR3 in DNA: TGTGCCAGCAGCAGAAACAGGGAGGGCTATGGCTACACCTTC.

V usage is TRBV13 and J usage is TRBJ2-7; D gene uncertain. The CDR3 is 12 residues long. The germline CDR1 and CDR2 sequences are PRHDT and FYEKMQ (reference sequence). The V end was cut by 0 bases, the J end by 6 bases, with 6 bases between. For the CDR3, the DNA is TGTGCCAGCAGCTTAGGCCTCAGCGAGCAGTACTTC. Encoded protein: CASSLGLSEQYF.

This chain connects TRBV3-1 (or the pseudogene TRBV3-2) to TRBJ2-7; tentatively, D is TRBD1 (6 bases). Trimming cost V 1 base and J 3 bases, with 19 bases left between them. Germline lookup yields CDR1 LGHDT and CDR2 YNNKEL (reference sequence). This CDR3 has 17 residues. The CDR3 nucleotides read TGTGCCAGCAGCCAAGTCCCAACAGGGCACCCACTCTACGAGCAGTACTTC. As protein: CASSQVPTGHPLYEQYF.

This clone was found once. This rearrangement joins TRBV29-1 to TRBJ2-6; tentatively, D is TRBD1 or TRBD2 (5 bases each). Trimming stripped 4 bases from V and 0 bases from J, with 13 bases between. From germline, CDR1 is SQVTM and CDR2 ANQGSEA. The CDR3 runs to 16 residues. The CDR3 sequence is CSVGVGRSSGANVLTF. The CDR3 DNA is TGCAGCGTTGGTGTGGGACGGAGCTCTGGGGCCAACGTCCTGACTTTC.

In this sample, this clone turned up once. V is TRBV4-3 and J is TRBJ1-2, with 7 bases that match TRBD1. Germline CDR1 reads LGHNA; CDR2 reads YSLEER. This CDR3 spans 15 amino acids. Trimming took 8 bases from V and 4 from J; bases not matched to a gene: 13. The CDR3 is CASRSQDRSSYGYTF. The CDR3 nucleotides read TGCGCCAGCCGATCCCAGGACAGGTCCTCCTATGGCTACACCTTC.

The rearrangement links TRBV29-1 to TRBJ2-7; TRBD2 matches 7 bases. The CDR3 spans 13 residues. Germline V CDR1 and CDR2: SQVTM, ANQGSEA. V lost 5 bases, J lost 3 bases, and 7 bases stayed unmatched. CDR3 in amino acids: CSVTERGRYEQYF. The CDR3 region has the DNA TGCAGCGTTACCGAGCGGGGCCGCTACGAGCAGTACTTC.

The gene calls are TRBV4-3 and TRBJ2-2; 10 bases are a match to TRBD2. The CDR3 extends over 17 amino acids. Looked up from germline, CDR1 is LGHNA and CDR2 is YSLEER. V was clipped by 0 bases and J by 6 bases; unmatched bases: 7. CDR3 in amino acids: CASSQDWSGREAGELFF. DNA for the CDR3: TGCGCCAGCAGCCAAGATTGGAGCGGGAGGGAGGCCGGGGAGCTGTTTTTT.

Note on this clone: This sample includes further DNA sequences coding for the same CDR3. This sequence joins TRBV11-3 and TRBJ2-1, with unresolved D. V shed 5 bases and J shed 4 bases, with 6 bases lying between them. Per germline, CDR1 SGHNT and CDR2 YENEEA. This CDR3 spans 12 amino acids. The CDR3 loop is CASSLGYNEQFF. CDR3 sequence (DNA): TGTGCCAGCAGCCTCGGGTACAATGAGCAGTTCTTC.

The gene calls are TRBV5-8 and TRBJ2-3, with 8 nucleotides matching TRBD1. Germline CDR1 reads SGHTS; CDR2 reads YDEGEE. J gave up 0 bases and V 1 base, and 1 base lay outside the gene matches. This CDR3 region has 15 residues. The chain's CDR3 is CASSLQGASTDTQYF. DNA for the CDR3: TGTGCCAGCAGCTTGCAGGGGGCTAGCACAGATACGCAGTATTTT. Variable domain in full (rest from reference TRBV5-8 and TRBJ2-3): EAGVTQSPTHLIKTRGQQATLRCSPISGHTSVYWYQQALGLGLQFLLWYDEGEERNRGNFPPRFSGRQFPNYSSELNVNALELEDSALYLCASSLQGASTDTQYFGPGTRLTVL.

The chain employs TRBV13 and TRBJ2-1; a weak D match, TRBD2 (5 bases). Per germline, CDR1 PRHDT and CDR2 FYEKMQ (reference sequence). This CDR3 is 14 amino acids long. Trimming took off 3 bases at V and 10 bases at J, with 16 bases between the two ends. The CDR3 bases are TGTGCCAGCAGCTTCTTCGGGGAGTTCGGGGAGCAGTTCTTC. This gives the protein CASSFFGEFGEQFF.

This chain connects TRBV5-1 to TRBJ2-5; D is unresolved. Looked up from germline, CDR1 is SGHRS and CDR2 is YFSETQ. The CDR3 extends over 15 amino acids. V lost 0 bases to trimming and J lost 5 bases, with 14 bases between them. The CDR3 reads CASSLAWAPEETQYF. Here the CDR3 DNA reads TGCGCCAGCAGCTTGGCTTGGGCTCCGGAGGAGACCCAGTACTTC.

This chain connects TRBV6-2 or TRBV6-3 to TRBJ2-5; D is ambiguous. With 6 bases removed from V and 2 bases from J, the gap between germline ends came to 7 bases. CDR3 length: 12 amino acids. Germline values: CDR1 MNHEY, CDR2 SVGEGT. The CDR3 DNA reads TGTGCCAGCAGCCTTCGACAAGAGACCCAGTACTTC. Its translation: CASSLRQETQYF.

This rearrangement joins TRBV5-1 to TRBJ2-7, with a tentative D call TRBD2 (5 bases). The CDR3 runs to 13 residues. V lost 7 bases to trimming and J lost 2 bases, with 13 bases between them. CDR1 is SGHRS, CDR2 YFSETQ, per germline. CDR3 in amino acids: CASASGMAYEQYF. CDR3 DNA sequence: TGCGCCAGCGCGTCGGGGATGGCCTACGAGCAGTACTTC.

This chain joins TRBV7-8 and TRBJ2-1; D is unclear. CDR3 length: 15 residues. V lost 5 bases and J 4 bases, leaving 15 bases between the germline ends. Germline CDR1 is SGHVS and CDR2 is FQNEAQ. As DNA, the CDR3 is TGTGCCAGCAGCCCTCAGGCCCGTCCGTACAATGAGCAGTTCTTC. This codes for CASSPQARPYNEQFF. Full variable domain (remainder filled in from reference TRBV7-8 and TRBJ2-1): GAGVSQSPRYKVAKRGQDVALRCDPISGHVSLFWYQQALGQGPEFLTYFQNEAQLDKSGLPSDRFFAERPEGSVSTLKIQRTQQEDSAVYLCASSPQARPYNEQFFGPGTRLTVL.

The rearrangement joins TRBV6-4 to TRBJ2-5; 7 bases map to TRBD2. There are 12 residues in the CDR3. Germline loops: CDR1 MRHNA, CDR2 SNTAGT. J was trimmed by 5 bases and V by 6 bases; bases with no gene match: 3. The CDR3 spells CASRGGRETQYF. The CDR3 coding sequence is TGTGCCAGCAGGGGGGGGAGGGAGACCCAGTACTTC.